Each of the 19 T cell receptor beta chains below was sequenced from the same sample in a study of OX40 agonist ivuxolimab in advanced cancers. Sequenced by immunoSEQ multiplex PCR; TCRdb stores in-frame clones only, minus some. The sample has tens of thousands of clones; approximately 87% are singletons. The starting material was CD4+ or CD8+ T cells sorted from blood, obtained in a trial of the OX40 agonist ivuxolimab. The receptors come from an adult with an advanced solid tumor such as melanoma, head and neck, liver or kidney cancer.

In its sample, this clone was seen a few times. This rearrangement joins TRBV10-3 to TRBJ2-5; D unresolved. Germline V gene sequence: CDR1 ENHRY, CDR2 SYGVKD. V lost 10 bases to trimming and J lost 5 bases, with 11 bases between them. The CDR3 runs to 11 residues. CDR3 in amino acids: CATGNSETQYF. The CDR3 DNA reads as TGTGCCACTGGGAATAGTGAGACCCAGTACTTC.

The chain recombines TRBV6-6 with TRBJ1-6; 7 bases fit TRBD1. The CDR3 loop spans 16 amino acids. The germline gives CDR1 MNHNY, CDR2 SVGAGI (reference sequence). The J segment lost 5 bases and the V segment lost 5 bases, leaving 9 bases of the junction unmatched. DNA of the CDR3: TGTGCCAGCAGTACACCAGGGGGAAGAGATAATTCACCCCTCCACTTT. Its protein is CASSTPGGRDNSPLHF.

This clone was counted between two and nine times. The chain carries TRBV7-2 and TRBJ1-1; 7 bases agree with TRBD1. The V gene's germline CDR1 is SGHTA and CDR2 FQGNSA. Germline trimming cut 6 bases from V and 7 bases from J; bases unmatched to any gene: 11. The CDR3 loop spans 14 amino acids. This chain's CDR3 is CASRRDSGSIEAFF. CDR3 nucleotides: TGTGCCAGCAGGCGGGACAGCGGATCTATTGAAGCTTTCTTT.

The V call is TRBV19, the J call TRBJ2-1; 9 bases align to TRBD1. With 4 bases clipped from V and 8 bases from J, the junction kept 6 bases outside the gene matches. CDR1 is LNHDA and CDR2 is SQIVND in the germline V gene (reference sequence). CDR3 length: 14 amino acids. CDR3: CASSRTGEEDEQFF. CDR3 nucleotide sequence: TGTGCCAGTAGTAGGACAGGGGAAGAGGATGAGCAGTTCTTC.

J is TRBJ2-2 and V is TRBV11-3; D may be TRBD1 or TRBD2 (6 bases each). CDR1 SGHNT and CDR2 YENEEA come from the germline V gene. The CDR3 is 14 amino acids. Trimming removed 4 bases at V and 4 bases at J, with 10 bases between. The CDR3 spells CASSWKGGTGELFF. The CDR3 DNA follows: TGTGCCAGCAGCTGGAAGGGGGGCACCGGGGAGCTGTTTTTT. Complete variable domain (other parts from reference TRBV11-3 and TRBJ2-2): EAGVVQSPRYKIIEKKQPVAFWCNPISGHNTLYWYLQNLGQGPELLIRYENEEAVDDSQLPKDRFSAERLKGVDSTLKIQPAELGDSAVYLCASSWKGGTGELFFGEGSRLTVL.

The chain has TRBV2 and TRBJ1-5, with TRBD1 matching 7 bases. V was pared by 8 bases and J by 0 bases, with 7 bases of the junction left unmatched. This CDR3 contains 15 residues. CDR1 SNHLY and CDR2 FYNNEI come from the germline V gene. The CDR3 DNA sequence: TGTGCCAGCTCAGGGGGGCTAGTTAGCAATCAGCCCCAGCATTTT. The encoded protein is CASSGGLVSNQPQHF.

The chain recombines TRBV7-2 with TRBJ2-1; TRBD2 might be the D (6 bases). Trimming removed 0 bases from V and 7 bases from J, with 13 bases in between. Per germline, CDR1 SGHTA and CDR2 FQGNSA. This CDR3 has 15 amino acids. The CDR3 here is CASSLALGTVNEQFF. As DNA, the CDR3 is TGTGCCAGCAGCTTAGCGCTCGGGACTGTAAATGAGCAGTTCTTC.

The rearrangement joins TRBV13 to TRBJ1-1; D uncertain. From germline, CDR1 is PRHDT and CDR2 FYEKMQ (reference sequence). The length of the CDR3 is 13 residues. V was cut by 5 bases and J by 4 bases, with 11 bases left in between. CDR3 residues: CASSPNGGTEAFF. CDR3 bases: TGTGCCAGCAGCCCTAATGGTGGCACTGAAGCTTTCTTT.

A single count supports this clone. This chain connects TRBV18 to TRBJ1-1; D is undetermined. The V gene's germline CDR1 is KGHSH and CDR2 LQKENI. The CDR3 loop spans 13 amino acids. Trimming shortened V by 5 bases and J by 2 bases, and 9 bases separated the two germline ends. The CDR3, as DNA: TGTGCCAGCTCAGCTCAGAAAAACACTGAAGCTTTCTTT. It specifies CASSAQKNTEAFF.

The genes are TRBV7-2 and TRBJ2-1; D is possibly TRBD2 (5 bases). The CDR3 loop spans 15 amino acids. Germline values: CDR1 SGHTA, CDR2 FQGNSA. V was clipped by 5 bases and J by 4 bases, with 15 bases between them. The CDR3 sequence is CASSLQTGLYNEQFF. The CDR3 bases are TGTGCCAGCAGCCTACAGACGGGGTTATACAATGAGCAGTTCTTC.

The chain is built from TRBV9 and TRBJ2-1, with TRBD2 identical over 10 bases. Germline CDR1 is SGDLS and CDR2 is YYNGEE. The CDR3 totals 15 residues. Unmatched junction bases numbered 4, after V lost 1 base and J lost 6 bases. CDR3 nucleotide sequence: TGTGCCAGCAGCGTACTAGCGGGGGATTTCAATGAGCAGTTCTTC. This gives the protein CASSVLAGDFNEQFF.

The chain has TRBV9 and TRBJ2-1; D call uncertain. Germline CDR1 reads SGDLS; CDR2 reads YYNGEE. This CDR3 has 15 amino acids. Trimming took off 0 bases at V and 1 base at J, with 8 bases between the two ends. The CDR3 DNA sequence: TGTGCCAGCAGCGTAGGCCCCGATTCCTACAATGAGCAGTTCTTC. Its protein product is CASSVGPDSYNEQFF. Supplemented by reference TRBV9 and TRBJ2-1, the full variable domain reads DSGVTQTPKHLITATGQRVTLRCSPRSGDLSVYWYQQSLDQGLQFLIQYYNGEERAKGNILERFSAQQFPDLHSELNLSSLELGDSALYFCASSVGPDSYNEQFFGPGTRLTVL.

V is TRBV5-1 and J is TRBJ2-3, with 8 bases fitting TRBD2. Germline CDR1 SGHRS, CDR2 YFSETQ. V lost 0 bases to trimming and J lost 4 bases; unmatched junction nucleotides: 7. This CDR3 contains 16 residues. CDR3 region: CASSLGQRGFADTQYF. For the CDR3, the DNA is TGCGCCAGCAGCTTGGGTCAGCGGGGGTTTGCAGATACGCAGTATTTT.

This rearrangement joins TRBV13 to TRBJ2-7; tentative D call: TRBD1 (6 bases). Per germline, CDR1 PRHDT and CDR2 FYEKMQ (reference sequence). The CDR3 is made up of 13 amino acids. V shed 2 bases and J shed 2 bases, with 7 bases lying between them. The CDR3 reads CASSLNRAYEQYF. Here the CDR3 DNA reads TGTGCCAGCAGCTTAAACAGGGCCTACGAGCAGTACTTC.

This chain joins TRBV14 and TRBJ1-2; a weak D match, TRBD1 (6 bases). The ends were cut back, 2 bases at V and 8 bases at J, with 9 bases in the middle. The CDR3 spans 12 residues. Germline CDR1 SGHDN, CDR2 FVKESK. The CDR3 nucleotides read TGTGCCAGCAGCCAAATCAGGGGCGGCTACACCTTC. Its protein is CASSQIRGGYTF.

The gene calls are TRBV10-3 and TRBJ1-4; 7 nucleotides align to TRBD1. CDR1 ENHRY and CDR2 SYGVKD come from the germline V gene. The CDR3 has 14 residues. V shed 6 bases, J shed 8 bases, and the junction held 9 bases outside the gene matches. Here the CDR3 reads CAIRHDRVGEKLFF. CDR3 DNA: TGTGCCATCAGACACGACAGGGTTGGGGAAAAACTGTTTTTT.

This clone was recorded a few times. This specimen includes other DNA sequences encoding the same CDR3. The chain employs TRBV18 and TRBJ2-1; D perhaps matches TRBD1 (5 bases). The length of the CDR3 is 13 residues. CDR1 and CDR2 (germline): KGHSH, LQKENI. Trimming left V 3 bases short and J 5 bases short, with 8 bases between. CDR3 nucleotide sequence: TGTGCCAGCTCACCTGACAGCAACAATGAGCAGTTCTTC. Translated: CASSPDSNNEQFF.

This clone appeared a few times. The chain recombines TRBV7-9 with TRBJ2-5, with D perhaps matching TRBD1 or TRBD2 (6 bases each). From germline, CDR1 is SEHNR and CDR2 FQNEAQ (reference sequence). Trimming took 1 base from V and 4 from J, leaving 13 bases between them. The CDR3 contains 15 residues. CDR3 protein: CASSLGGASGETQYF. For the CDR3, the DNA is TGTGCCAGCAGCTTAGGGGGGGCCTCGGGAGAGACCCAGTACTTC.

This rearrangement joins TRBV18 to TRBJ1-4, with 9 bases aligning to TRBD1. Trimming at V came to 3 bases and at J to 7 bases, leaving 6 bases not matched to a gene. From germline, CDR1 is KGHSH and CDR2 LQKENI. The CDR3 spans 15 residues. In DNA form, the CDR3 reads TGTGCCAGCTCACCGGGGACAGGGCGGGTTGAAAAACTGTTTTTT. It translates to CASSPGTGRVEKLFF.